The clone carrying this T cell receptor (beta chain) was seen more than once but under ten times. No antigen is known for it. The data were produced by immunoSEQ multiplex PCR, yet TCRdb's version contains in-frame clones alone and is incomplete. The sample includes fewer than 500,000 clones, roughly 88% of them seen just once. This entry belongs to a study of Ad26.COV2.S vaccination and SARS-CoV-2 variants. Study overall: Intramuscular Ad26.COV2.S at 5x10^10 or 1x10^11 viral particles.

Study-level results: Vaccinees reportedly had broad spike-specific CD8+ and CD4+ T cell responses.

Noted treatment: about 20 received Ad26.COV2.S at low or high dose, single or two shots; about five received placebo; per-sample allocation not given. Collection of samples fell on day 63 after the first vaccine or placebo injection. The administered vaccine (an Ad26 vector) expressed Wuhan-strain SARS-CoV-2 spike. The sequence was collected from a person between 18 and 60 years old who received the Ad26.COV2.S COVID-19 vaccine or a placebo. Sequenced material: peripheral blood, taken in a trial of Ad26.COV2.S vaccine versus placebo.

In nucleotides, the CDR3 is TGTGCCAGCAGGGTATCGGGGGCTAATGAAAAACTGTTTTTT. Translated: CASRVSGANEKLFF. V usage is TRBV2 and J usage is TRBJ1-4; possible D gene TRBD1, 5 bases. V lost 6 bases and J 3 bases, leaving 11 bases between the germline ends. CDR1 is SNHLY, CDR2 FYNNEI, per germline. The CDR3 runs 14 residues.